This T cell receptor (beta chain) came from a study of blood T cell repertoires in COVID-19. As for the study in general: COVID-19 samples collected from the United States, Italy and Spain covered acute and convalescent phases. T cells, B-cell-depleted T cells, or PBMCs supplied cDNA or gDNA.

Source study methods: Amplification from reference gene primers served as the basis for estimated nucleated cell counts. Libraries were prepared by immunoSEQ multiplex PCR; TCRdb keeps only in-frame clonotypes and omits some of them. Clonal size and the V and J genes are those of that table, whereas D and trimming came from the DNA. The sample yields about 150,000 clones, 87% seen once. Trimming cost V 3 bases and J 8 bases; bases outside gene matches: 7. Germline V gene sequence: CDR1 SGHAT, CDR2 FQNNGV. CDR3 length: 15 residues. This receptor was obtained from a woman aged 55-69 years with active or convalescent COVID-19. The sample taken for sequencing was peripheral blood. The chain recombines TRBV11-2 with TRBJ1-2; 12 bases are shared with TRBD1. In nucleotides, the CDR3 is TGTGCCAGCAGCTTTCTTGGGACAGGGGGCCACGGCTACACCTTC. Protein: CASSFLGTGGHGYTF.